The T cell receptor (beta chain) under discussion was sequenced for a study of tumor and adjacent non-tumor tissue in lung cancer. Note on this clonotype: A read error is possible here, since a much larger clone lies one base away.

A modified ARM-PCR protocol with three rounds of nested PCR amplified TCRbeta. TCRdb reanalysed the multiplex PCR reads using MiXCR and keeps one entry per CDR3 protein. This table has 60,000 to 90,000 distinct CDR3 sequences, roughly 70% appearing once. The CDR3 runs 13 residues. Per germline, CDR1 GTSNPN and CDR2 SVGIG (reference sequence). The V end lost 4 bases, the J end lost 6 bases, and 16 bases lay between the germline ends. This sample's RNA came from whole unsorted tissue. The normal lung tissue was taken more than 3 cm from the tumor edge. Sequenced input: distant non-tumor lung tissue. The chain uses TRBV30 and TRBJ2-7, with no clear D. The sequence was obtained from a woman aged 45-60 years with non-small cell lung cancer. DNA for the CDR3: TGTGCCTGGACAGCAGGTCATCTGGGCGAGCAGTACTTC. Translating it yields CAWTAGHLGEQYF.